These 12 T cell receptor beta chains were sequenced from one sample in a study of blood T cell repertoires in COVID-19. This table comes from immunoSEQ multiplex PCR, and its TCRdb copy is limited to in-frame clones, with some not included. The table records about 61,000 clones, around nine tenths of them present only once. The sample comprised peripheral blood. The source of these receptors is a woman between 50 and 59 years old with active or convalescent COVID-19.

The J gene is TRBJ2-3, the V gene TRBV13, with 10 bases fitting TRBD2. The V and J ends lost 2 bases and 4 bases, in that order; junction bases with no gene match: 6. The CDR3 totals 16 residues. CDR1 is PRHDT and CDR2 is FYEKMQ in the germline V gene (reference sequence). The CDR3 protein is CASSLSLAGVADTQYF. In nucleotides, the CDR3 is TGTGCCAGCAGCTTATCTCTAGCGGGAGTTGCAGATACGCAGTATTTT. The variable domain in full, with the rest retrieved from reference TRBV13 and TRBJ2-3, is AAGVIQSPRHLIKEKRETATLKCYPIPRHDTVYWYQQGPGQDPQFLISFYEKMQSDKGSIPDRFSAQQFSDYHSELNMSSLELGDSALYFCASSLSLAGVADTQYFGPGTRLTVL.

CDR3 nucleotides: TGCGCCAGCAGCTTGGAGCGGGAGGGGGATACGCAGTATTTT. Residues: CASSLEREGDTQYF. V and J are TRBV5-1 and TRBJ2-3, with 10 bases that match TRBD2. V shed 0 bases, J shed 6 bases, and the junction held 1 base outside the gene matches. There are 14 residues in the CDR3. The germline V gene has CDR1 SGHRS and CDR2 YFSETQ.

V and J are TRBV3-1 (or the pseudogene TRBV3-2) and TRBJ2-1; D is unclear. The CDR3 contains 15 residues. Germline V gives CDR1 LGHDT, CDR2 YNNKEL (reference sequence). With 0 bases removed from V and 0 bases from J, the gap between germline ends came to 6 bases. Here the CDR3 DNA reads TGTGCCAGCAGCCAAGAGACTGTCTCCTACAATGAGCAGTTCTTC. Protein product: CASSQETVSYNEQFF.

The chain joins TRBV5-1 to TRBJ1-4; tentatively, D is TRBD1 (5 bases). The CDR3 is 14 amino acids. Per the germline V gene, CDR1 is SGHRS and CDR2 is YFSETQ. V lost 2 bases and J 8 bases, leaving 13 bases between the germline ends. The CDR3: CASSFAGQGEKLFF. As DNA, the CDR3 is TGCGCCAGCAGCTTCGCAGGGCAAGGGGAAAAACTGTTTTTT.

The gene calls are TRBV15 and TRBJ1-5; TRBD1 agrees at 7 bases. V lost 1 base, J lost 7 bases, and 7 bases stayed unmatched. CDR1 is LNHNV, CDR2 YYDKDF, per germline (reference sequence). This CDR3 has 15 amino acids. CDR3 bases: TGTGCCACCAGCAGAGTTCGACAGGGCGGACAGCCCCAGCATTTT. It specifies CATSRVRQGGQPQHF.

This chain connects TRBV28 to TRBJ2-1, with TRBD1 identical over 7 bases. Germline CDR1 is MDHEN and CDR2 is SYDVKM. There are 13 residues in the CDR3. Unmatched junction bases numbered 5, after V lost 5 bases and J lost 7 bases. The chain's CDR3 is CASSKTGLNEQFF. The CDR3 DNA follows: TGTGCCAGCAGTAAGACAGGGCTAAATGAGCAGTTCTTC.

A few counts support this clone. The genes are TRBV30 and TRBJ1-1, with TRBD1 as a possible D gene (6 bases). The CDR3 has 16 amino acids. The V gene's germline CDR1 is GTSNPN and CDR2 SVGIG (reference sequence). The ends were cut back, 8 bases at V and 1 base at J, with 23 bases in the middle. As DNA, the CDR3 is TGTGCCGGGTACAGGGTTTTCGGGTACCAGAACACTGAAGCTTTCTTT. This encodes CAGYRVFGYQNTEAFF.

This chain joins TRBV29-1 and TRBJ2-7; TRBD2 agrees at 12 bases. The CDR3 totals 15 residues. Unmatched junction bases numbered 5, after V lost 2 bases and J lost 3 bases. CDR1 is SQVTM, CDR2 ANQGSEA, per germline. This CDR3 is CSVELAGGPLYEQYF. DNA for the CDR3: TGCAGCGTTGAACTAGCGGGAGGGCCCCTCTACGAGCAGTACTTC.

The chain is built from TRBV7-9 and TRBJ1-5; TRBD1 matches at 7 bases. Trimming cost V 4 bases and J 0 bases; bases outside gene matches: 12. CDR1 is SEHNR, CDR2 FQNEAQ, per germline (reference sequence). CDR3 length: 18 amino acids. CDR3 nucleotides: TGTGCCAGCAGCTCAGACAGGGAAGCGGTTCCTAGCAATCAGCCCCAGCATTTT. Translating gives CASSSDREAVPSNQPQHF.

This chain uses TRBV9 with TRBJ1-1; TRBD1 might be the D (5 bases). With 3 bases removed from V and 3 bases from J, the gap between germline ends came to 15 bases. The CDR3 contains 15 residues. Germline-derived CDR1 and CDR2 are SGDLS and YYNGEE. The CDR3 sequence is CASSGYGTPDTEAFF. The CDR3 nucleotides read TGTGCCAGCAGCGGATACGGGACTCCGGACACTGAAGCTTTCTTT.

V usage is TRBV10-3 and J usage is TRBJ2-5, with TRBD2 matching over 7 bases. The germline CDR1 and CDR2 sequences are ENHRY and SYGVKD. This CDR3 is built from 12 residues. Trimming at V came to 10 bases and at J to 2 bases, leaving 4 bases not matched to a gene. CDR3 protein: CATDSGQETQYF. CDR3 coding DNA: TGTGCCACCGATAGCGGGCAAGAGACCCAGTACTTC.

DNA for the CDR3: TGTGCCACCAGCGGCGGGACGAAATCGGGCTACACCTTC. Translated: CATSGGTKSGYTF. The chain is built from TRBV15 and TRBJ1-2, with a possible D match to TRBD1 (5 bases). Germline V gene sequence: CDR1 LNHNV, CDR2 YYDKDF (reference sequence). The length of the CDR3 is 13 residues. Trimming pared 5 bases from V and 8 bases from J, leaving 15 bases between.